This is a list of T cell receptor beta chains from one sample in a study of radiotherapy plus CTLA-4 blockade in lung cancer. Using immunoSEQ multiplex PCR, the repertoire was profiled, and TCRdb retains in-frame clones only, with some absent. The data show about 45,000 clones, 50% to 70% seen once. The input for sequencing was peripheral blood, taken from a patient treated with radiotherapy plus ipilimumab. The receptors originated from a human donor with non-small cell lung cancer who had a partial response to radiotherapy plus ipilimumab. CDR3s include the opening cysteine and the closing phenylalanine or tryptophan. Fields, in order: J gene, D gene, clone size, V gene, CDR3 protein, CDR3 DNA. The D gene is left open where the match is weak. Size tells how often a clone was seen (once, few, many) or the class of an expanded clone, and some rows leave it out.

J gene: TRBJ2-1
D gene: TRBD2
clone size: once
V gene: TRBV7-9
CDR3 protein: CASSLVFGLAGAYNEQFF
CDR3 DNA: TGTGCCAGCAGCTTAGTATTCGGACTAGCGGGGGCCTACAATGAGCAGTTCTTC

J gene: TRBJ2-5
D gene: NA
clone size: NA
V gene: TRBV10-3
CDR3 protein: CAIRIRGGAQETQYF
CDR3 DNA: TGTGCCATCAGAATTAGAGGTGGTGCCCAAGAGACCCAGTACTTC

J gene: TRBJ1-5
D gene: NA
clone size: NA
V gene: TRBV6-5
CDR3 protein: CASKTGSLDHQPQHF
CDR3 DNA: TGTGCCAGCAAAACAGGGAGCCTTGATCATCAGCCCCAGCATTTT

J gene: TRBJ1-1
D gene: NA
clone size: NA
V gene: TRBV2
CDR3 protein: CASTGEFDTEAFF
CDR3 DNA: TGTGCCAGCACGGGGGAATTCGACACTGAAGCTTTCTTT

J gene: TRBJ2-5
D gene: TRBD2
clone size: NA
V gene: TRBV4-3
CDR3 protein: CASSRGSGLAGQETQYF
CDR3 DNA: TGCGCCAGCAGTCGCGGTTCGGGACTAGCGGGCCAAGAGACCCAGTACTTC

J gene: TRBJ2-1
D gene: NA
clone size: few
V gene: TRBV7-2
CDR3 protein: CASSLDTVNEQFF
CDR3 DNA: TGTGCCAGCAGCTTAGATACAGTCAATGAGCAGTTCTTC

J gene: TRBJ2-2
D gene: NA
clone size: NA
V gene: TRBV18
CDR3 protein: CASSGQITGELFF
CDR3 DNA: TGTGCCAGCTCAGGACAGATCACCGGGGAGCTGTTTTTT

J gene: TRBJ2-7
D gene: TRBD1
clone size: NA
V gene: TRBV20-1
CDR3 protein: CSVDRGNEQYF
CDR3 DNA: TGCAGTGTCGACAGGGGGAACGAGCAGTACTTC

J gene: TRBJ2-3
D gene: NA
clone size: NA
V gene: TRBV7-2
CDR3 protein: CASSLEAGTDTQYF
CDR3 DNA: TGTGCCAGCAGCTTAGAAGCCGGCACAGATACGCAGTATTTT

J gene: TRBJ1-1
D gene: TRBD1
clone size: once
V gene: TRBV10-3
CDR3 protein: CAISEGRTGGIEAFF
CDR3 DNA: TGTGCCATCAGTGAGGGGAGGACAGGGGGTATTGAAGCTTTCTTT

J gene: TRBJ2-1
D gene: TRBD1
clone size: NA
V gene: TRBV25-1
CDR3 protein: CASSARQGFYNEQFF
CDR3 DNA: TGTGCCAGCAGTGCGAGACAGGGTTTCTACAATGAGCAGTTCTTC

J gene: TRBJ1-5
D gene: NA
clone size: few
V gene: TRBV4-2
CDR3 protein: CASSLEGSNQPQHF
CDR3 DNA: TGTGCCAGCAGCTTAGAGGGAAGCAATCAGCCCCAGCATTTT

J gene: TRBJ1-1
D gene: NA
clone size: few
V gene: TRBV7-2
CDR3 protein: CASSLEQVTEAFF
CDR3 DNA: TGTGCCAGCAGCTTAGAACAGGTAACTGAAGCTTTCTTT

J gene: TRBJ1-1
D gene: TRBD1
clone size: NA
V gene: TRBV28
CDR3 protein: CASSFSDRDAEAFF
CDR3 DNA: TGTGCCAGCAGTTTTTCTGACAGGGACGCTGAAGCTTTCTTT

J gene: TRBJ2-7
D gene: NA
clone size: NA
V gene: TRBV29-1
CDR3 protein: CSVGQDYSYEQYF
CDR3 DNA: TGCAGCGTTGGACAGGATTATTCCTACGAGCAGTACTTC

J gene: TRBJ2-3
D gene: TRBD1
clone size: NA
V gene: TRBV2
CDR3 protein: CASSGTGADTQYF
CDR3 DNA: TGTGCCAGCAGTGGGACAGGGGCAGATACGCAGTATTTT

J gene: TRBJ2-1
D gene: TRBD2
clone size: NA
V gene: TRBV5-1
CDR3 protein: CASSTGLADYNEQFF
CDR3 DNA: TGCGCCAGCAGCACCGGACTAGCGGATTACAATGAGCAGTTCTTC

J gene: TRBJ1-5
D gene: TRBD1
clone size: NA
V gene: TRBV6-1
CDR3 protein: CASRQTGRNQPQHF
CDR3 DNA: TGTGCCAGCAGGCAGACAGGGCGCAATCAGCCCCAGCATTTT

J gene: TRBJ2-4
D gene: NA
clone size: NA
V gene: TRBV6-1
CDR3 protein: CASSDPVTGPGNIQYF
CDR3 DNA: TGTGCCAGCAGTGACCCAGTCACGGGTCCGGGAAACATTCAGTACTTC

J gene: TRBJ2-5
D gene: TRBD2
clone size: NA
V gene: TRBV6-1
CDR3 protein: CASSSPGGMQETQYF
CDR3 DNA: TGTGCCAGCAGTTCTCCGGGGGGAATGCAAGAGACCCAGTACTTC

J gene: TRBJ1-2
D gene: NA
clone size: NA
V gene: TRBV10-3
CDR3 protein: CAISEGLQSYGYTF
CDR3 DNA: TGTGCCATCAGTGAGGGGCTCCAGAGCTATGGCTACACCTTC

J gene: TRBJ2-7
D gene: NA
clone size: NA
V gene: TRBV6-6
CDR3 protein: CASSPRGSGVYEQYF
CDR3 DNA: TGTGCCAGCAGTCCTAGGGGGAGCGGGGTCTACGAGCAGTACTTC

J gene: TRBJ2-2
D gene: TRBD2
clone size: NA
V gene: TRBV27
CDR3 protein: CASTLFGLAGGDTGELFF
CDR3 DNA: TGTGCCAGCACCCTATTCGGACTAGCGGGTGGGGACACCGGGGAGCTGTTTTTT

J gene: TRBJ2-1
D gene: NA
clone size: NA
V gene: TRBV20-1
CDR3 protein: CSATERGEQFF
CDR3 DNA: TGCAGTGCTACGGAACGGGGTGAGCAGTTCTTC

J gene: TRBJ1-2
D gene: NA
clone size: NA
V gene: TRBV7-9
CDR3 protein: CASSLAREDGYTF
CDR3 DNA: TGTGCCAGCAGTCTAGCCAGGGAGGACGGCTACACCTTC

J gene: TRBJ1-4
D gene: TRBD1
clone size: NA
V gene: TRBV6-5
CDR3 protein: CASSSRGTEYEKLFF
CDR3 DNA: TGTGCCAGCAGTTCCCGAGGGACAGAGTACGAAAAACTGTTTTTT

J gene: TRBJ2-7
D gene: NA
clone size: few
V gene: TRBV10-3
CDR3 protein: CATSDRASYEQYF
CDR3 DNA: TGTGCCACGAGCGACAGAGCATCCTACGAGCAGTACTTC

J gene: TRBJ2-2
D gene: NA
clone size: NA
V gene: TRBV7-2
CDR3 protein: CATQQGHANTGELFF
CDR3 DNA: TGTGCCACACAACAGGGTCACGCGAACACCGGGGAGCTGTTTTTT

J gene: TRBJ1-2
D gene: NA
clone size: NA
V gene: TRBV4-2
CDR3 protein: CASSQTLSGYGYTF
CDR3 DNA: TGTGCCAGCAGCCAAACCCTGTCGGGGTATGGCTACACCTTC

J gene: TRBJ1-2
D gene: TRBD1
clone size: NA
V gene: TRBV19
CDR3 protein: CASTPRTGDFYGYTF
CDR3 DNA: TGTGCCAGTACCCCGAGGACAGGGGACTTCTATGGCTACACCTTC

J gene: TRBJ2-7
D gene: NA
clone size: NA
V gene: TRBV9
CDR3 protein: CASSVEQGGSYEQYF
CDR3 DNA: TGTGCCAGCAGCGTAGAACAGGGTGGGTCCTACGAGCAGTACTTC

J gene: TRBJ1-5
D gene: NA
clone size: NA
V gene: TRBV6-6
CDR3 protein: CASCYRDRNQPQHF
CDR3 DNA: TGTGCCAGTTGCTACAGGGACCGCAATCAGCCCCAGCATTTT

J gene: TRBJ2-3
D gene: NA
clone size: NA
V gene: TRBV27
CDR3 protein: CASGREQLDTQYF
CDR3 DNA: TGTGCCAGCGGCCGGGAGCAGTTAGATACGCAGTATTTT

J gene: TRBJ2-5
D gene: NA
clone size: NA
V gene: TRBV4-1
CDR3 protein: CASSQDDRRGKTQYF
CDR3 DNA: TGCGCCAGCAGCCAAGACGACCGGCGAGGAAAGACCCAGTACTTC

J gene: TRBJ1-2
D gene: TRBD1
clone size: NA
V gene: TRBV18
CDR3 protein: CASSHRDSAVDGYTF
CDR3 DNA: TGTGCCAGCTCCCACCGGGACAGCGCGGTGGATGGCTACACCTTC

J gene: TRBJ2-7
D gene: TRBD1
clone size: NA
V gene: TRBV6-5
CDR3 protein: CASSYGGQGFHYEQYF
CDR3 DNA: TGTGCCAGCAGTTATGGGGGACAGGGCTTCCACTACGAGCAGTACTTC

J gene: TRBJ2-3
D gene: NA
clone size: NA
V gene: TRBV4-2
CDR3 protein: CASSQVSLLAANTDTQYF
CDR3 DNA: TGTGCCAGCAGCCAAGTATCTCTCCTGGCGGCGAACACAGATACGCAGTATTTT

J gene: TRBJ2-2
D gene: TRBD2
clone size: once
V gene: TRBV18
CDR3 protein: CASSQLAENTGELFF
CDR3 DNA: TGTGCCAGCTCACAACTAGCGGAGAACACCGGGGAGCTGTTTTTT

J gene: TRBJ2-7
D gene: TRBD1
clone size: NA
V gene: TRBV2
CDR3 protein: CASRLQGNSYEQYF
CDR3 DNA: TGTGCCAGCAGATTACAGGGGAACTCCTACGAGCAGTACTTC

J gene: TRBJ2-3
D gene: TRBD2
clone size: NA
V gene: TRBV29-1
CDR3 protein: CSVEGLTSGNTDTQYF
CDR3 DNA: TGCAGCGTTGAAGGGCTGACTAGCGGGAACACAGATACGCAGTATTTT

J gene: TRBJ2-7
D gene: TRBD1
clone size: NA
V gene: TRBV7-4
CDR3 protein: CASVATGVTYEQYF
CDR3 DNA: TGTGCCAGCGTGGCGACAGGGGTTACCTACGAGCAGTACTTC

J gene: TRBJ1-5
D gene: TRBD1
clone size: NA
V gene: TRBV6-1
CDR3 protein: CASSGQGDQPQHF
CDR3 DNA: TGTGCCAGCAGTGGCCAGGGGGATCAGCCCCAGCATTTT

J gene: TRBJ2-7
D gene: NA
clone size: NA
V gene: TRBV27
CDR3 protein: CASSLNRAYEQYF
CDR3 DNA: TGTGCCAGCAGTTTAAATAGAGCCTACGAGCAGTACTTC

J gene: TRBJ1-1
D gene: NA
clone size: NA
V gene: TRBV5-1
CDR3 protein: CASSLETGQLRTEAFF
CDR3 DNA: TGCGCCAGCAGCTTGGAAACCGGACAGTTGCGCACTGAAGCTTTCTTT

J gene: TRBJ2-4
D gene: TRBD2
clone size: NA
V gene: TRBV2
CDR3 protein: CASRAGGAGIQYF
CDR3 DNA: TGTGCCAGCAGGGCGGGAGGGGCTGGCATTCAGTACTTC

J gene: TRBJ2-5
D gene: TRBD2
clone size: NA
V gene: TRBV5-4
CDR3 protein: CASSLASGGTTETQYF
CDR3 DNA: TGTGCCAGCAGCTTGGCTAGCGGGGGGACTACAGAGACCCAGTACTTC

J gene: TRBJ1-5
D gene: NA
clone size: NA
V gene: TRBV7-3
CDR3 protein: CASSLGGTQPQHF
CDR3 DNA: TGTGCCAGCAGCTTAGGGGGGACTCAGCCCCAGCATTTT

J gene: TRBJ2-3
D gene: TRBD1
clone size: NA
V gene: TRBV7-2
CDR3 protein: CAISGGRFTDTQYF
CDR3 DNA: TGTGCCATATCAGGGGGCCGATTCACAGATACGCAGTATTTT

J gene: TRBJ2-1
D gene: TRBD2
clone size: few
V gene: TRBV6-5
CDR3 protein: CASSYGLAGGLNEQFF
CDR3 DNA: TGTGCCAGCAGTTACGGTCTAGCGGGGGGGCTCAATGAGCAGTTCTTC

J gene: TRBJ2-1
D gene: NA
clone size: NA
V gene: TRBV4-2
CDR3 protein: CASSQEATSSYNEQFF
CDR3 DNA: TGTGCCAGCAGCCAAGAGGCGACTAGCTCCTACAATGAGCAGTTCTTC

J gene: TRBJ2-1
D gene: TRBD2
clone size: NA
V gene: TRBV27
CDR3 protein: CASSLRGGSTTNEQFF
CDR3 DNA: TGTGCCAGCAGCCTCCGTGGCGGGAGTACTACCAATGAGCAGTTCTTC

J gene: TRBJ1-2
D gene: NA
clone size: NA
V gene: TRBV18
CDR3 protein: CASSPPDRREGYTF
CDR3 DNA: TGTGCCAGCTCACCACCGGACAGAAGAGAAGGCTACACCTTC

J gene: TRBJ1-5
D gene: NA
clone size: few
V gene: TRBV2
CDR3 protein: CASSEFNSNQPQHF
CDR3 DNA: TGTGCCAGCAGTGAGTTTAATAGCAATCAGCCCCAGCATTTT

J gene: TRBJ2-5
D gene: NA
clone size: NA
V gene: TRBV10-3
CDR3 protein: CAISEQGGGPGETQYF
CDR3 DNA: TGTGCCATCAGTGAACAGGGAGGGGGACCTGGGGAGACCCAGTACTTC